Listed below are T cell receptor beta chains from one sample, sequenced in a study of vaccination effects on CD4 cells after COVID-19. The antigens of these receptors remain unknown. Profiling relied on immunoSEQ multiplex PCR, and the TCRdb table lists in-frame clones only, not all of them. The sample lists approximately 17,000 clones; almost 70% were seen once. The sample was CD4+ T cells from PBMCs cultured with SARS-CoV-2 spike peptides, taken after COVID-19 vaccination. The receptors here all came from a human donor who received a COVID-19 vaccine. Each CDR3 is given with its conserved first and last residue. Each record gives: V gene, J gene, CDR3 length, D gene, clone size, CDR3 DNA, CDR3 protein. A D gene is named only where the DNA matches it firmly. Size is omitted from some rows. Given values are once, few, many or a class for expanded clones.

TRBV21-1	TRBJ1-5	16	.	.	TGTGCCAGCAGCAAGGGGCACAGGGGTTCAGGGCAGCCCCAGCATTTT	CASSKGHRGSGQPQHF
TRBV5-4	TRBJ2-2	17	TRBD2	.	TGTGCCAGCAGCTTGATGTCCGGCGGGAGCTCCACCGGGGAGCTGTTTTTT	CASSLMSGGSSTGELFF
TRBV30	TRBJ1-1	12	TRBD1	few	TGTGCCTGGAGTCAGGGGGTAACTGAAGCTTTCTTT	CAWSQGVTEAFF
TRBV6-5	TRBJ1-5	15	.	few	TGTGCCAGCAATAGAGAGGGGGGTAGCAATCAGCCCCAGCATTTT	CASNREGGSNQPQHF
TRBV3-1/TRBV3-2	TRBJ2-6	19	TRBD1	many	TGTGCCAGCAGCCAAGATCTGGGGACAGGGGTCTCTGGGGCCAACGTCCTGACTTTC	CASSQDLGTGVSGANVLTF
TRBV7-6	TRBJ1-6	15	.	.	TGTGCCAGCAGCTTATCGCAGATATCTAATTCACCCCTCCACTTT	CASSLSQISNSPLHF
TRBV30	TRBJ2-1	15	TRBD2	large	TGTGCCTGGAGTGGACTAGCGGGTGCGGTCGGTGAGCAGTTCTTC	CAWSGLAGAVGEQFF
TRBV7-2	TRBJ1-6	13	.	.	TGTGCCAGCAGCTTTTGGGTGGATTCACCCCTCCACTTT	CASSFWVDSPLHF
TRBV6-5	TRBJ2-2	15	.	once	TGTGCCAGCAGTTCTTACGACGGAAACACCGGGGAGCTGTTTTTT	CASSSYDGNTGELFF
TRBV2	TRBJ2-7	13	.	.	TGTGCCAGCAGTGGGGGTGGGGGCTACGAGCAGTACTTC	CASSGGGGYEQYF
TRBV18	TRBJ1-2	14	.	.	TGTGCCAGCTCACCAGGCAGGGAGGGCTATGGCTACACCTTC	CASSPGREGYGYTF
TRBV28	TRBJ1-5	16	.	.	TGTGCCAGCAGTTTATGGTGGGGAGGAAGCAATCAGCCCCAGCATTTT	CASSLWWGGSNQPQHF
TRBV28	TRBJ1-5	15	TRBD1	.	TGTGCCAGCAGACTCACAGGGGTAAACAATCAGCCCCAGCATTTT	CASRLTGVNNQPQHF
TRBV5-4	TRBJ2-6	17	.	.	TGTGCCAGCAGCTTGCGGCAGGGAAGGACCGGGGCCAACGTCCTGACTTTC	CASSLRQGRTGANVLTF
TRBV18	TRBJ1-4	13	.	.	TGTGCCAGCTCACGGGAGGCAGGGGAAAAACTGTTTTTT	CASSREAGEKLFF
TRBV5-6	TRBJ2-5	15	.	once	TGTGCCAGCAGCTTGGGACCGGGACGGCCCCAGGACCAGTACTTC	CASSLGPGRPQDQYF
TRBV7-2	TRBJ2-4	14	.	.	TGTGCCAGCAGCCCCGGGACAGCCAAAAACATTCAGTACTTC	CASSPGTAKNIQYF
TRBV11-2	TRBJ2-7	11	.	few	TGTGCCAGCGGAATCTCCTACGAGCAGTACTTC	CASGISYEQYF
TRBV7-8	TRBJ2-5	16	TRBD2	.	TGTGCCAGCAGCCCCACTAGCGGGGGGGCCTTAGAGACCCAGTACTTC	CASSPTSGGALETQYF
TRBV25-1	TRBJ1-1	13	.	.	TGTGCCAGCAGCCAGGCCATGAACACTGAAGCTTTCTTT	CASSQAMNTEAFF